The rows below give T cell receptor beta chains drawn from one sample of a study of cytotoxic CD8 clonotypes in ibrutinib-treated CLL. Generated by immunoSEQ multiplex PCR, the TCRdb table keeps only in-frame clones and is missing some. This sample yields about 130,000 clones, of which approximately 80% are seen a single time; around 13% belongs to the top ten. The specimen comprised PBMCs, sampled after 12 months of ibrutinib treatment. These receptors were taken from a human donor with chronic lymphocytic leukemia. Both conserved end residues are part of each CDR3. Each record gives: clone size, J gene, D gene, V gene, CDR3 DNA, CDR3 protein. D genes are given only for firm matches. Only some rows state a clone size, as once, few, many or a class for expanded clones.

abundance: NA; j_gene: TRBJ1-4; d_gene: NA; v_gene: TRBV4-1; CDR3nt: TGCGCCAGCAGCCAAGATCTACTGAAAATAGAAAAACTGTTTTTT; CDR3aa: CASSQDLLKIEKLFF
abundance: NA; j_gene: TRBJ2-5; d_gene: NA; v_gene: TRBV5-1; CDR3nt: TGCGCCAGCAGCTTGGGGCACAACCAAGAGACCCAGTACTTC; CDR3aa: CASSLGHNQETQYF
abundance: NA; j_gene: TRBJ2-3; d_gene: TRBD1; v_gene: TRBV5-4; CDR3nt: TGTGCCAGCAGTCTTCAGGGACAGCACACAGATACGCAGTATTTT; CDR3aa: CASSLQGQHTDTQYF
abundance: NA; j_gene: TRBJ2-7; d_gene: TRBD1; v_gene: TRBV5-6; CDR3nt: TGTGCCAGCAGCTTCGGCAAGGGACAGAGACTCTACGAGCAGTACTTC; CDR3aa: CASSFGKGQRLYEQYF
abundance: NA; j_gene: TRBJ2-1; d_gene: TRBD1; v_gene: TRBV9; CDR3nt: TGTGCCAGCAGCAGACAGGGCTCCAATGAGCAGTTCTTC; CDR3aa: CASSRQGSNEQFF
abundance: NA; j_gene: TRBJ2-5; d_gene: TRBD2; v_gene: TRBV27; CDR3nt: TGTGCCAGCAGTGGCGGGAGGCAGGGGATGACCCAGTACTTC; CDR3aa: CASSGGRQGMTQYF
abundance: few; j_gene: TRBJ2-1; d_gene: NA; v_gene: TRBV7-6; CDR3nt: TGTGCCAGCAGCCCCGATGGTCATGAGCAGTTCTTC; CDR3aa: CASSPDGHEQFF
abundance: NA; j_gene: TRBJ1-2; d_gene: TRBD1; v_gene: TRBV9; CDR3nt: TGTGCCAGCAGCGTAGCCCCGACAGGGGGCTTCTATGGCTACACCTTC; CDR3aa: CASSVAPTGGFYGYTF
abundance: NA; j_gene: TRBJ2-7; d_gene: TRBD2; v_gene: TRBV6-6; CDR3nt: TGTGCCAGCAGTTACTCGCGGGAGGGCTACGAGCAGTACTTC; CDR3aa: CASSYSREGYEQYF
abundance: NA; j_gene: TRBJ2-5; d_gene: NA; v_gene: TRBV5-1; CDR3nt: TGCGCCAGCAGCTTCTGGGACATAACGGGGGAGACCCAGTACTTC; CDR3aa: CASSFWDITGETQYF
abundance: NA; j_gene: TRBJ2-3; d_gene: NA; v_gene: TRBV2; CDR3nt: TGTGCCAGCAGTAGCAGGGGCCTCCCCGGCACAGATACGCAGTATTTT; CDR3aa: CASSSRGLPGTDTQYF
abundance: once; j_gene: TRBJ2-7; d_gene: TRBD1; v_gene: TRBV28; CDR3nt: TGTGCCAGCAAAGACAGGGGCCTGCCGGGTACCAAGGCAAAGAAATACGAGCAGTACTTC; CDR3aa: CASKDRGLPGTKAKKYEQYF
abundance: NA; j_gene: TRBJ2-3; d_gene: NA; v_gene: TRBV11-2; CDR3nt: TGTGCCAGCAGCTTCAGCGGGAGCACAGATACGCAGTATTTT; CDR3aa: CASSFSGSTDTQYF
abundance: once; j_gene: TRBJ2-1; d_gene: NA; v_gene: TRBV9; CDR3nt: TGTGCCAGCAGCGTAGGCTGGATAGGCAATGAGCAGTTCTTC; CDR3aa: CASSVGWIGNEQFF
abundance: NA; j_gene: TRBJ1-1; d_gene: NA; v_gene: TRBV27; CDR3nt: TGTGCCAGCAGTCAGAAACCGGGGGCATTAGCTTTCTTT; CDR3aa: CASSQKPGALAFF
abundance: NA; j_gene: TRBJ2-5; d_gene: TRBD2; v_gene: TRBV5-4; CDR3nt: TGTGCCAGCAGCTTGGGGCTAGCGGGAGGACAGGGGGAGACCCAGTACTTC; CDR3aa: CASSLGLAGGQGETQYF
abundance: NA; j_gene: TRBJ2-6; d_gene: NA; v_gene: TRBV29-1; CDR3nt: TGCAGCGTTGTACTCGGGAGAGCCCAGTCTGGGGCCAACGTCCTGACTTTC; CDR3aa: CSVVLGRAQSGANVLTF